A selection of T cell receptor beta chains follows, all from one sample in a study of blood T cells in healthy people across ages. TCRdb re-called the 5' RACE reads through MiXCR, storing one row per CDR3 protein. This table has over 500,000 distinct CDR3 sequences, over 25% appearing once. The data were also submitted as part of a second study, on T cells of mothers and their children.

The sequenced material came from blood. These receptors all stem from a boy between 2 and 10 years old in good health. Both conserved end residues are part of each CDR3. D genes are given only for firm matches. A clone size is listed for some rows: how often the clone was seen (once, few, many), or a class if it is expanded.

-	17	TRBV5-5	TRBJ1-1	TRBD1	TGTGCCAGCAGCTTGCTTAGGGCAGGGGGCATGAACACTGAAGCTTTCTTT	CASSLLRAGGMNTEAFF
few	15	TRBV18	TRBJ1-2	TRBD1	TGTGCCAGCTCATCGGGACAGGGGGAGAGGAATGGCTACACCTTC	CASSSGQGERNGYTF
-	15	TRBV27	TRBJ2-2	-	TGTGCCAGCAGTTCCAGGGTAGTCGGCACCGGGGAGCTGTTTTTT	CASSSRVVGTGELFF
-	17	TRBV9	TRBJ2-7	TRBD1	TGTGCCAGCAGCGTTGGACAGGGGCCCCGGCTGGACTACGAGCAGTACTTC	CASSVGQGPRLDYEQYF
-	15	TRBV5-1	TRBJ2-7	TRBD2	TGCGCCAGCAGCTTGGAACCGGGGGGATACTACGAGCAGTACTTC	CASSLEPGGYYEQYF
-	12	TRBV12-3/TRBV12-4	TRBJ2-7	-	TGTGCCAGCAGTTTAGTCTACGTGGAGCAGTACTTC	CASSLVYVEQYF
-	12	TRBV6-6	TRBJ2-1	TRBD2	TGTGCCAGCAAGGGGACTAGCGGTGAGCAGTTCTTC	CASKGTSGEQFF
few	15	TRBV6-6	TRBJ2-2	TRBD1	TGTGCCAGCTCCTGGGACAGCATGAACACCGGGGAGCTGTTTTTT	CASSWDSMNTGELFF
-	17	TRBV7-8	TRBJ1-2	TRBD1	TGTGCCAGCAGCTACTCGGGGACAGGGAGGGTGGATGGTGGCTACACCTTC	CASSYSGTGRVDGGYTF
-	17	TRBV21-1	TRBJ2-6	-	TGTGCCACTCCGCCCCTCCGACAGGGGGCTGGGGCCAACGTCCTGACTTTC	CATPPLRQGAGANVLTF